This T cell receptor (beta chain) was sequenced during a study of blood T cell repertoires in COVID-19. Overall study: Italy, Spain and the United States were the sources of the convalescent and acute COVID-19 samples. T cells, B-cell-depleted T cells, or PBMCs supplied cDNA or gDNA.

In the original workflow: Quantification of nucleated cells was approximated via reference gene primer amplification. Sequenced by immunoSEQ multiplex PCR; TCRdb stores in-frame clones only, minus some. The V and J calls and the clone size are those of that table, but D and trimming were determined from the DNA. The sample includes roughly 250,000 clones, approximately 78% of them seen just once. This CDR3 spans 14 amino acids. Germline assignment: CDR1 KGHSH and CDR2 LQKENI. V gave up 3 bases and J gave up 4 bases; unmatched junction bases: 5. This TCR came from a woman aged 55-69 years with active or convalescent COVID-19. What was sequenced was peripheral blood. The chain couples TRBV18 to TRBJ2-7; TRBD1 agrees at 8 bases. CDR3 coding DNA: TGTGCCAGCTCACCCGGACAGGGATTTTACGAGCAGTACTTC. Its translation is CASSPGQGFYEQYF.